This is a list of T cell receptor beta chains from one sample in a study of T cell responses to AZD1222 COVID-19 vaccine. The repertoire was sequenced with immunoSEQ multiplex PCR; TCRdb's copy has only in-frame clones and lacks some. The table records around 130,000 clones, 91% of them present only once. The sample consisted of peripheral blood, taken on day 0 of AZD1222 vaccination. The receptors were sampled from an adult in good health. The CDR3 runs from the conserved cysteine through the conserved F or W.

J: TRBJ1-2; V: TRBV6-5; CDR3: CASSYSGDRFYGYTF
J: TRBJ1-2; V: TRBV27; CDR3: CASSRVEGRSYGYTF
J: TRBJ2-5; V: TRBV7-6; CDR3: CASSFGGLEVETQYF
J: TRBJ2-1; V: TRBV5-1; CDR3: CASSLGTTREQFF
J: TRBJ1-5; V: TRBV12-3/TRBV12-4; CDR3: CASSLGLNQPQHF
J: TRBJ1-5; V: TRBV27; CDR3: CASSLLQGREPQHF
J: TRBJ1-2; V: TRBV30; CDR3: CAWSKGEVDGYTF
J: TRBJ1-1; V: TRBV12-3/TRBV12-4; CDR3: CASREGVTEAFF
J: TRBJ1-5; V: TRBV5-1; CDR3: CASSFTDGSNQPQHF
J: TRBJ2-5; V: TRBV4-2; CDR3: CASSQDLVGGQYF
J: TRBJ2-1; V: TRBV6-1; CDR3: CASSEAPGPNNEQFF
J: TRBJ2-7; V: TRBV11-2; CDR3: CASSLAGVTYEQYF
J: TRBJ2-1; V: TRBV6-5; CDR3: CASHRGPYNEQFF
J: TRBJ1-5; V: TRBV6-5; CDR3: CASSNDIMGGQPQHF
J: TRBJ2-7; V: TRBV7-6; CDR3: CASSQGPGKIYEQYF
J: TRBJ1-5; V: TRBV15; CDR3: CATSRGQGQYSNQPQHF
J: TRBJ2-7; V: TRBV6-1; CDR3: CASSERVGGSYEQYF
J: TRBJ2-2; V: TRBV9; CDR3: CASSAESTGELFF
J: TRBJ2-4; V: TRBV15; CDR3: CATSRMPREVENIQYF
J: TRBJ2-7; V: TRBV7-2; CDR3: CASSLLAGPYEQYF
J: TRBJ1-2; V: TRBV5-1; CDR3: CASSPPTGSYGYTF
J: TRBJ2-3; V: TRBV4-1; CDR3: CASSPHRGGSTDTQYF
J: TRBJ1-1; V: TRBV11-3; CDR3: CASSFSPSAGAFF
J: TRBJ1-2; V: TRBV2; CDR3: CASIVGQDRGHTF